The subject of this entry is one TCR beta chain. The antigen is undetermined. The CDR3 is made up of 14 amino acids. Germline-derived CDR1 and CDR2 are MNHEY and SMNVEV (reference sequence). V lost 2 bases and J 6 bases, leaving 12 bases between the germline ends. The sample comes from a study of T cells in Graves' hyperthyroidism and ophthalmopathy. Study overall: Pretreatment peripheral blood was obtained at initial diagnosis.

Graves' hyperthyroidism was deemed stable absent ophthalmopathy progression within 18 months. Overall study results and limits: Most clonotypes expanded in thyroid above 0.001 were likewise present in blood. By a 13 V-J model, ophthalmopathy was set apart from stable hyperthyroidism.

Amplification of TCR beta CDR3 regions was performed using RNA transcripts as template. With the HTBI primer set, the TCR CDR3 went through a first round of RT-PCR. In TCRdb, the multiplex PCR reads were re-called with MiXCR into one record per CDR3 protein. In the table there are 300,000 to 350,000 distinct CDR3 sequences, roughly 14% of which are singletons. The sequencing sample was made of blood. The chain combines TRBV27 with TRBJ2-3; no firm D call. This TCR derives from a woman between 25 and 40 years old with Graves' hyperthyroidism. The CDR3 DNA reads as TGTGCCAGCAGTTTAAAGCCGCATTTTGATACGCAGTATTTT. This sequence encodes CASSLKPHFDTQYF.